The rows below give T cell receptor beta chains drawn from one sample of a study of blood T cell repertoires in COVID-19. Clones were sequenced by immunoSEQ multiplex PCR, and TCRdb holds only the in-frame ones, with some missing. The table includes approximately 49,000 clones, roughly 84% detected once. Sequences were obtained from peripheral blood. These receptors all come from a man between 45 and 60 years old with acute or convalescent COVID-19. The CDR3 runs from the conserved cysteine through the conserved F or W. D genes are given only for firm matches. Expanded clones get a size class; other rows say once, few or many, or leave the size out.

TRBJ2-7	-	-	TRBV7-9	CASSVQGSGSYEQYF	TGTGCCAGCAGCGTACAGGGATCAGGATCCTACGAGCAGTACTTC
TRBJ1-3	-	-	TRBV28	CASRQTQSSSNTIYF	TGTGCCAGCAGGCAAACACAATCTAGTAGCAACACCATATATTTT
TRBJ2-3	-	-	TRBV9	CASSVGAPSTDTQYF	TGTGCCAGCAGCGTAGGGGCACCTAGCACAGATACGCAGTATTTT
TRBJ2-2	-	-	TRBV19	CASTIGQMNTGELFF	TGTGCCAGTACCATAGGACAGATGAACACCGGGGAGCTGTTTTTT
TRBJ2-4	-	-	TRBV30	CAWNREAKNIQYF	TGTGCCTGGAACAGGGAGGCCAAAAACATTCAGTACTTC
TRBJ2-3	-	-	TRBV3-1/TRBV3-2	CASSQGQNTQYF	TGTGCCAGCAGCCAAGGCCAGAATACGCAGTATTTT
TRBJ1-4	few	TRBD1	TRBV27	CASSLTGAPNEKLFF	TGTGCCAGCAGCCTTACAGGGGCGCCTAATGAAAAACTGTTTTTT
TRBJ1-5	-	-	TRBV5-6	CASSFRGSHSQPQHF	TGTGCCAGCAGCTTTCGAGGGTCCCACAGTCAGCCCCAGCATTTT
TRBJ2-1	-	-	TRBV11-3	CASSLDSYNEQFF	TGTGCCAGCAGCTTAGACAGTTACAATGAGCAGTTCTTC
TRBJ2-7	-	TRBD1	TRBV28	CASIFGTGASNEQYF	TGTGCCAGCATCTTCGGGACAGGGGCATCTAACGAGCAGTACTTC
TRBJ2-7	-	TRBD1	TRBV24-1	CATSDSGRGYEQYF	TGTGCCACCAGTGATTCTGGCAGGGGGTACGAGCAGTACTTC
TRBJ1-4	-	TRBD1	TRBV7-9	CASSLATGTGPIGLFF	TGTGCCAGCAGCTTAGCAACCGGGACAGGGCCCATTGGACTGTTTTTT
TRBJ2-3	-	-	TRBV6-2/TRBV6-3	CASSSGTPSDTQYF	TGTGCCAGCAGCTCCGGGACACCCTCAGATACGCAGTATTTT
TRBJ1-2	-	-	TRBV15	CATLQPNYGYTF	TGTGCCACACTACAACCGAACTATGGCTACACCTTC
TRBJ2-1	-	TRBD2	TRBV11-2	CASLRLAGVGNEQFF	TGTGCCTCACTTAGACTAGCGGGAGTAGGCAATGAGCAGTTCTTC